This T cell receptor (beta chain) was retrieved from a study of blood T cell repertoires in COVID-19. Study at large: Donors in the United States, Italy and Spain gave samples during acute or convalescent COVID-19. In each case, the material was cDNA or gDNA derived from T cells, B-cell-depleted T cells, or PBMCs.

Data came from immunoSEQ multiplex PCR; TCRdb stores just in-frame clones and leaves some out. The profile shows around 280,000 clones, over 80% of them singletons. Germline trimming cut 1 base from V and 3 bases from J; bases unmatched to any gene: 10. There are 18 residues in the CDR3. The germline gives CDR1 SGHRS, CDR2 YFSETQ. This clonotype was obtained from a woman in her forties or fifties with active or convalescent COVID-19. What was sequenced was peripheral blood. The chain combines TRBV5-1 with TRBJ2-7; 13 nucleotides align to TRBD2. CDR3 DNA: TGCGCCAGCAGCTTGATCTCTTCTACTAGCGGGAGGGTCTACGAGCAGTACTTC. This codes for CASSLISSTSGRVYEQYF.